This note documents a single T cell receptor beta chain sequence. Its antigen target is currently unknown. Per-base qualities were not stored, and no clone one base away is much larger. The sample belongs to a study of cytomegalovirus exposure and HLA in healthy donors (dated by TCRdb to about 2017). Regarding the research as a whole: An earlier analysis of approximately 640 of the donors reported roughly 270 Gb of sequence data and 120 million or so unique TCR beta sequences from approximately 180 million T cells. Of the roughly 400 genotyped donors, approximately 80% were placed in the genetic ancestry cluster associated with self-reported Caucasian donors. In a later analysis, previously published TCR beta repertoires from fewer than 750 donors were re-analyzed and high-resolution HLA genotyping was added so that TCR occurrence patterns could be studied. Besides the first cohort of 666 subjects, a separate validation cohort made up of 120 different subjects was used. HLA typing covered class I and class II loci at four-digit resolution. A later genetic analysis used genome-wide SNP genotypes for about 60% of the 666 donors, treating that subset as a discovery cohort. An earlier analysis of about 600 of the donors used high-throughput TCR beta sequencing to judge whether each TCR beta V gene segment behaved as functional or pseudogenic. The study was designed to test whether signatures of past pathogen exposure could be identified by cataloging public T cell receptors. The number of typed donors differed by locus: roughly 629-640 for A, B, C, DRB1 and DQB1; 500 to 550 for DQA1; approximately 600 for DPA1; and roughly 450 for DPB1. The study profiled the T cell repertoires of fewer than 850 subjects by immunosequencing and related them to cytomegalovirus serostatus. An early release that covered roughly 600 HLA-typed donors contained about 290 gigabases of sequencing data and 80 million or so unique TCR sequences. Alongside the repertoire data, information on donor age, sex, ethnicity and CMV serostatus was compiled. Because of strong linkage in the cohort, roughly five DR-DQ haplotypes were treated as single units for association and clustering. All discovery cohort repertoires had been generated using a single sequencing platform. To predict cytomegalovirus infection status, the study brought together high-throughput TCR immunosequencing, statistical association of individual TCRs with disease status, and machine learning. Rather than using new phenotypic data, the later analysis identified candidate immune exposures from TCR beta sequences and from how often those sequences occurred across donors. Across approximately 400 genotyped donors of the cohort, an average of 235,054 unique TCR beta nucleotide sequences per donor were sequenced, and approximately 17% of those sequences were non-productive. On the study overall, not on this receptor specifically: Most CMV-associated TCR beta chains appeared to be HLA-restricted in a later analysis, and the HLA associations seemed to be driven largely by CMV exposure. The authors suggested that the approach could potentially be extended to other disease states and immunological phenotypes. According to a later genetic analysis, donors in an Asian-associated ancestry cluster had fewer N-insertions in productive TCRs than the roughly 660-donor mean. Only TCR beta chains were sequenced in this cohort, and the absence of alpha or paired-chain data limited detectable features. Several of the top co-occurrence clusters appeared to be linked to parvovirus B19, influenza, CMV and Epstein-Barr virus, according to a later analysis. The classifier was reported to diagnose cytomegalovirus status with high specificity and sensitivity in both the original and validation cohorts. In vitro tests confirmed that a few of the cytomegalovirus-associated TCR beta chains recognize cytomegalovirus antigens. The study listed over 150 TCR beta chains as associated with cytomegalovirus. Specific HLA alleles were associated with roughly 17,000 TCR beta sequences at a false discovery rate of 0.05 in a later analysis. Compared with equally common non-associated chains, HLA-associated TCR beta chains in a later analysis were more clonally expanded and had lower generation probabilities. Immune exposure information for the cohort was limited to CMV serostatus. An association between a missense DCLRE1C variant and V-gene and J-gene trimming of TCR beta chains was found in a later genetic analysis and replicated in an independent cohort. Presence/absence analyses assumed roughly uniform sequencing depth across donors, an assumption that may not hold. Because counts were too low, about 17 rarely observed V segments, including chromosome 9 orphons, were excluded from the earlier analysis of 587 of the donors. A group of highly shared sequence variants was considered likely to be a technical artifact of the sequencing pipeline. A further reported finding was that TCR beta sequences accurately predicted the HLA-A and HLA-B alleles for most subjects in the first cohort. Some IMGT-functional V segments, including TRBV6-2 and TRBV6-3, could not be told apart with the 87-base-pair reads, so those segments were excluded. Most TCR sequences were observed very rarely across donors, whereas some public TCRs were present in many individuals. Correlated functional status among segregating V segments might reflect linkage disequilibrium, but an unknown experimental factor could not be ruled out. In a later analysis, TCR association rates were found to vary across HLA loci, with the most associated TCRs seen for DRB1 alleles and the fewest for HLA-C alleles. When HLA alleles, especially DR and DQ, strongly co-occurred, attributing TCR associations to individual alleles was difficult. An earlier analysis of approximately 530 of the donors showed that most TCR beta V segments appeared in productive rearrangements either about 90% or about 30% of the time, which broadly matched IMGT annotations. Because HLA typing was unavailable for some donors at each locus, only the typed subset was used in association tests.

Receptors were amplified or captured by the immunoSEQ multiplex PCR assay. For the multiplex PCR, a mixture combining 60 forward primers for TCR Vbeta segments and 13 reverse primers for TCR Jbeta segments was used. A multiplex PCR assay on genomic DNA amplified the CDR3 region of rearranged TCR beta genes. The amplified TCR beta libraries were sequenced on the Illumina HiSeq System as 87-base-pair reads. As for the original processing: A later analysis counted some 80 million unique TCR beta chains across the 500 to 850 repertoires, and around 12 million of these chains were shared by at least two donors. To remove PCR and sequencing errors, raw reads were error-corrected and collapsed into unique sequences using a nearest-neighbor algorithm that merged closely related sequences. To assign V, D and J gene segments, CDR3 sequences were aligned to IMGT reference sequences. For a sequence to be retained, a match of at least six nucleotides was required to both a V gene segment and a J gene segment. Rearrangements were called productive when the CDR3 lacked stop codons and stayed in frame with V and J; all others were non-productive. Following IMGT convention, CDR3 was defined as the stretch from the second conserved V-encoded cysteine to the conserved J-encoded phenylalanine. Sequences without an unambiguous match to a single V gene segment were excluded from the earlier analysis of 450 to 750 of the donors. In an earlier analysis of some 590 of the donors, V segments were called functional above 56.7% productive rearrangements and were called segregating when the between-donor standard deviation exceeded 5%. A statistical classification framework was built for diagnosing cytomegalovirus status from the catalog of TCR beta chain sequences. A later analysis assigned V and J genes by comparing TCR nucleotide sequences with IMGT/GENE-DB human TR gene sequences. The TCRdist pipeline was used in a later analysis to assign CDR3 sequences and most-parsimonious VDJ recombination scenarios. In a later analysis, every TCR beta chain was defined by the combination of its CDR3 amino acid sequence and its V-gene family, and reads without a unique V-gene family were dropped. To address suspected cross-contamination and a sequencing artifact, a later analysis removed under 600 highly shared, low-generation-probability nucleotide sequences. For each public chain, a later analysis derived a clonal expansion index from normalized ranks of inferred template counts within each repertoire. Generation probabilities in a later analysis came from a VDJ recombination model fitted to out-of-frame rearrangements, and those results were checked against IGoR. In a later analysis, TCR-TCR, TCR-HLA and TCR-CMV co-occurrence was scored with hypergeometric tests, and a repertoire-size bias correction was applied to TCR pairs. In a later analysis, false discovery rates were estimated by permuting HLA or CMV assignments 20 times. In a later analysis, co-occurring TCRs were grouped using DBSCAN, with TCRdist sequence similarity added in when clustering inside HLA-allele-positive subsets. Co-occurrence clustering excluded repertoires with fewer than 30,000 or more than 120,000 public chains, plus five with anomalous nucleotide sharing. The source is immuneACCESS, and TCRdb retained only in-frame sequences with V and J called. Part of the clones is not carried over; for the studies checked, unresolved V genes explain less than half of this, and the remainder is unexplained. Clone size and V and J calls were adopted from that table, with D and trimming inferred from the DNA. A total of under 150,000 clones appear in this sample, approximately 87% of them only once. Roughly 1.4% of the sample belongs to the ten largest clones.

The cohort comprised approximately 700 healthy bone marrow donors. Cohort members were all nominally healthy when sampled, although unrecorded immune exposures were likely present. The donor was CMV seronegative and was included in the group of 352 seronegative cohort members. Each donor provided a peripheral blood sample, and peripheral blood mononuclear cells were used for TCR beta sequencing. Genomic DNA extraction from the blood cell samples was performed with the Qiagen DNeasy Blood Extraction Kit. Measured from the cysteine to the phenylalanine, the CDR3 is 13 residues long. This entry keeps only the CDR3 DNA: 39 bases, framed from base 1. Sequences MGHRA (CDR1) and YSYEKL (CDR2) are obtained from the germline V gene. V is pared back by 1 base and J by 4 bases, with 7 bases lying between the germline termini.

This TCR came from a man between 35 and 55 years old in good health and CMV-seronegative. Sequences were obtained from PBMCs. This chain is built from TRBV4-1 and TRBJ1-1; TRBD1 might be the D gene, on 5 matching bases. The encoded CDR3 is CASSQGGPTEAFF. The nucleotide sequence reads TGCGCCAGCAGCCAAGGGGGCCCCACTGAAGCTTTCTTT.